The clone carrying this T cell receptor (beta chain) has at least ten counts. These data originate in a study of read filtering for tumor transcriptome and immune sequencing. Overall study context: Mean patient age was roughly 72 years, range about 47 to 85; 17 to 20 male, over twelve female.

Looked up from germline, CDR1 is KGHSH and CDR2 is LQKENI. The CDR3 totals 16 residues. V shed 3 bases and J shed 0 bases, with 12 bases lying between them. From around 0.4 ug of RNA, a library with molecular barcoded alpha/delta and beta/gamma adaptors was made. TCRdb independently ran MiXCR on the reads; one entry per CDR3 protein. This table has 50,000 to 65,000 distinct CDR3 sequences, roughly 19% appearing once. The genes are TRBV18 and TRBJ2-1; no definite D call. Sequencing was done on a sample of a population of CD138-negative cells sorted from bone marrow. The sequence was collected from a donor aged 40 or older with multiple myeloma. The chain's CDR3 is CASSPSSDPSYNEQFF. The CDR3 nucleotides read TGTGCCAGCTCACCCTCCTCCGACCCCTCCTACAATGAGCAGTTCTTC.